Each of the 10 T cell receptor beta chains below was sequenced from the same sample in a study of T-cell reconstitution after alpha-beta-depleted transplantation in children. TCRbeta library preparation incorporated unique molecular identifiers. Each CDR3 protein gets one entry after TCRdb re-called the PCR reads with MiXCR. The sample consists of roughly 400,000 distinct CDR3 sequences, approximately 42% of them appearing once. The source was PBMCs, collected before TCRalphabeta/CD19-depleted stem cell transplant. The receptors shown here come from a girl between 2 and 10 years old with aplastic anemia, due to receive a stem cell transplant.

This sequence joins TRBV5-1 and TRBJ2-7, with D tentatively TRBD1 or TRBD2 (5 bases each). Germline CDR1 SGHRS, CDR2 YFSETQ. This CDR3 has 13 residues. The V end was cut by 4 bases, the J end by 5 bases, with 13 bases between. CDR3 DNA sequence: TGCGCCAGCAGCCTGGGACCTCCAGACGAGCAGTACTTC. Amino acids: CASSLGPPDEQYF. Based on the CDR3 plus reference TRBV5-1 and TRBJ2-7, the full variable domain is KAGVTQTPRYLIKTRGQQVTLSCSPISGHRSVSWYQQTPGQGLQFLFEYFSETQRNKGNFPGRFSGRQFSNSRSEMNVSTLELGDSALYLCASSLGPPDEQYFGPGTRLTVT.

This chain connects TRBV27 to TRBJ2-7, with 7 bases fitting TRBD1. CDR1 and CDR2 from the germline V gene are MNHEY and SMNVEV (reference sequence). V dropped 6 bases and J dropped 2; count of bases not matched to a gene: 7. CDR3 length: 14 amino acids. The CDR3: CASRRLTGPYEQYF. The CDR3 DNA follows: TGTGCCAGCAGACGCCTGACAGGGCCCTACGAGCAGTACTTC.

CDR3 amino acids: CASSLAAGAFTDTQYF. CDR3 coding DNA: TGCGCCAGCAGCTTGGCGGCGGGGGCTTTCACAGATACGCAGTATTTT. The V gene is TRBV5-1, the J gene TRBJ2-3, with D tentatively TRBD2 (7 bases). The CDR3 covers 16 residues. Germline assignment: CDR1 SGHRS and CDR2 YFSETQ. V lost 0 bases and J lost 2, with 13 bases in between.

This clonotype was seen many times. This chain uses TRBV27 with TRBJ2-7; no definite D call. The CDR3 covers 15 residues. The V and J ends lost 0 bases and 5 bases respectively, with 14 bases between them. CDR1 and CDR2 from the germline V gene are MNHEY and SMNVEV (reference sequence). The chain's CDR3 is CASSLSDSRTNEQYF. CDR3 DNA: TGTGCCAGCAGTTTATCTGATTCCAGAACCAACGAGCAGTACTTC.

The CDR3 DNA reads TGTGCCAGCAGCTTAGGGGGGGCAAGGGGCTACACCTTC. It yields the protein CASSLGGARGYTF. The chain joins TRBV5-5 to TRBJ1-2; maybe TRBD1 (6 bases). CDR1 and CDR2 (germline): SGHKS, YYEKEE (reference sequence). The CDR3 is made up of 13 amino acids. V was cut by 2 bases and J by 8 bases, with 13 bases left in between.

V and J are TRBV15 and TRBJ2-3, with 10 bases fitting TRBD2. The length of the CDR3 is 18 residues. The germline V gene has CDR1 LNHNV and CDR2 YYDKDF (reference sequence). V was pared by 5 bases and J by 1 base, with 12 bases of the junction left unmatched. The CDR3 DNA reads TGTGCCACCAGCTCCGGGACTAGCGTCTCGCTGGGCACAGATACGCAGTATTTT. It yields the protein CATSSGTSVSLGTDTQYF. Based on the CDR3 plus reference TRBV15 and TRBJ2-3, the full variable domain is DAMVIQNPRYQVTQFGKPVTLSCSQTLNHNVMYWYQQKSSQAPKLLFHYYDKDFNNEADTPDNFQSRRPNTSFCFLDIRSPGLGDTAMYLCATSSGTSVSLGTDTQYFGPGTRLTVL.

The V call is TRBV5-6, the J call TRBJ2-1; D not resolved. CDR3 length equals 12 residues. Trimming removed 1 base from V and 5 bases from J, with 4 bases in between. Germline CDR1 SGHDT, CDR2 YYEEEE. This CDR3 reads CASSLINNEQFF. Here the CDR3 DNA reads TGTGCCAGCAGCTTGATTAACAATGAGCAGTTCTTC.

The genes are TRBV4-2 and TRBJ2-7, with D uncertain. The CDR3 contains 16 residues. Germline V lookup: CDR1 LGHNA, CDR2 YNFKEQ. Trimming took off 1 base at V and 4 bases at J, with 17 bases between the two ends. This CDR3 is CASSQGWLSVSYEQYF. DNA for the CDR3: TGTGCCAGCAGCCAAGGGTGGCTAAGCGTAAGTTACGAGCAGTACTTC.

The chain recombines TRBV6-5 with TRBJ2-1; 7 nucleotides match TRBD2. The J segment lost 14 bases and the V segment lost 0 bases, leaving 4 bases of the junction unmatched. The CDR3 covers 12 residues. Germline-derived CDR1 and CDR2 are MNHEY and SVGAGI. The CDR3 is CASSYSIGREFF. CDR3 bases: TGTGCCAGCAGTTACTCGATTGGGAGGGAGTTCTTC.

This sequence joins TRBV12-3 or TRBV12-4 and TRBJ2-7; 9 bases fit TRBD2. This CDR3 is 15 amino acids long. J gave up 3 bases and V 5 bases, and 8 bases lay outside the gene matches. Written as DNA, the CDR3 is TGTGCCAGCAGTGGTGGGACTAGCAGAGACTACGAGCAGTACTTC. Its translation: CASSGGTSRDYEQYF.